This T cell receptor (beta chain) was captured by sequencing in a study of T-cell memory formation after mild COVID-19. Notes on the study in general: Clones contracting across day 15 to 85 had a balanced CD4/CD8 profile; later expanding clones leaned CD4+. The main location of contracting CD4+ clones was CM and EM, and that of contracting CD8+ clones was EMRA.

This clonotype was found a few times. Its target is not known. TCRdb passed the 5' RACE reads through MiXCR, listing each CDR3 protein once. The sample contains about 340,000 distinct CDR3 sequences, roughly 13% of which appear only once. V shed 3 bases and J shed 0 bases, with 9 bases lying between them. Germline V gene data show CDR1 as DFQATT and CDR2 as SNEGSKA (reference sequence). The CDR3 contains 13 residues. The origin of this receptor is a man in his late teens or twenties who had mild COVID-19 (a few samples of this study predate the infection). Cell type and time point are not known. Sequencing was performed on PBMCs or a T cell subset sorted from them (not recorded which). V is TRBV20-1 and J is TRBJ2-7; D not certain. In DNA, the CDR3 is TGCAGTGCTAGTTGGGCAGCCTCCTACGAGCAGTACTTC. Its translation is CSASWAASYEQYF.